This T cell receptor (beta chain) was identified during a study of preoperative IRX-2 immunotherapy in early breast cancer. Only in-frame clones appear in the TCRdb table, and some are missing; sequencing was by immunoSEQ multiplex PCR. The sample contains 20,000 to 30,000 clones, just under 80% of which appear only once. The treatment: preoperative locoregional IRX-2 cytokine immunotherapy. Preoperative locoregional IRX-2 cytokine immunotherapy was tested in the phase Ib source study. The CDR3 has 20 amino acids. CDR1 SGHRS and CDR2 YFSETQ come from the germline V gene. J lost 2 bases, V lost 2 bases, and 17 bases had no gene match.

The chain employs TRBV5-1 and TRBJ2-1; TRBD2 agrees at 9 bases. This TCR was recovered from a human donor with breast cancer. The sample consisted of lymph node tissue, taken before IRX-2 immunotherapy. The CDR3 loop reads CASSFPRGSSGGLTYNEQFF. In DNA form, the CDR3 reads TGCGCCAGCAGCTTCCCCCGGGGGAGTAGCGGGGGCCTCACCTACAATGAGCAGTTCTTC.